These T cell receptor beta chains were read from a single sample in a study of OX40 agonist ivuxolimab in advanced cancers. Sequenced by immunoSEQ multiplex PCR; TCRdb stores in-frame clones only, minus some. The profile covers about 120,000 clones, with around 95% appearing a single time and around 0.15% taken by the ten largest. The sequencing here drew on CD4+ or CD8+ T cells sorted from blood, taken in a trial of the OX40 agonist ivuxolimab. The receptors were gathered from an adult with an advanced solid tumor such as melanoma, head and neck, liver or kidney cancer. The CDR3 runs from the conserved cysteine through the conserved F or W. D genes are given only for firm matches. Size tells how often a clone was seen (once, few, many) or the class of an expanded clone, and some rows leave it out.

TRBJ1-6 | - | TRBV7-2 | - | TGTGCCAGCAGCTTTAAAGGGTTATCGGTCTATAATTCACCCCTCCACTTT | CASSFKGLSVYNSPLHF
TRBJ1-1 | TRBD1 | TRBV12-5 | - | TGTGCTAGTGGTTTCGGACAGGGATTGAACACTGAAGCTTTCTTT | CASGFGQGLNTEAFF
TRBJ2-2 | - | TRBV5-5 | few | TGTGCCAGCAGCTTGGCCGTCTTTCCCACCGGGGAGCTGTTTTTT | CASSLAVFPTGELFF
TRBJ2-5 | TRBD1 | TRBV9 | - | TGTGCCAGCTCCCTCCACGACAGGGGGCCTGGTTTGGGCCAAGAGACCCAGTACTTC | CASSLHDRGPGLGQETQYF
TRBJ1-1 | - | TRBV5-6 | - | TGTGCCAGCAGCACGGACGCAGGGACGGTGAACACTGAAGCTTTCTTT | CASSTDAGTVNTEAFF
TRBJ1-3 | - | TRBV28 | once | TGTGCCAGCAGGCCTGGAATCTCTGGAAACACCATATATTTT | CASRPGISGNTIYF
TRBJ2-7 | - | TRBV7-6 | few | TGTGCCAGCAGCTTAGCCACAGCGACCGAGCAGTACTTC | CASSLATATEQYF
TRBJ1-4 | - | TRBV7-6 | - | TGTGCCAGCAGCTTAGAATCCGATGAAAAACTGTTTTTT | CASSLESDEKLFF
TRBJ2-2 | - | TRBV9 | - | TGTGCCAGCAGCCGATTCGGGACAACAAACACCAGGGAGCTGTTTTTT | CASSRFGTTNTRELFF
TRBJ1-3 | TRBD1 | TRBV5-1 | - | TGCGCCAGCAGCCCCTTCCCCGTAGGGGGCTTAAACACCATATATTTT | CASSPFPVGGLNTIYF
TRBJ1-3 | - | TRBV4-3 | - | TGCGCCAGCAGCCAAGTTGAGACGGACACCATATATTTT | CASSQVETDTIYF
TRBJ2-1 | - | TRBV6-5 | - | TGTGCCAGCAGCCCCAGTAGGAATGAGCAGTTCTTC | CASSPSRNEQFF
TRBJ2-3 | TRBD2 | TRBV2 | once | TGTGCCGGAAGGGCTAGCGGTAGCACAGATACGCAGTATTTT | CAGRASGSTDTQYF
TRBJ2-6 | - | TRBV18 | - | TGTGCCAGCTCACCAAACAGATCCGTCGGGGTTCTTTCTGGGGCCAACGTCCTGACTTTC | CASSPNRSVGVLSGANVLTF
TRBJ1-6 | - | TRBV5-1 | once | TGCGCCAGCAGCTTGCTCGGGTCGGAGCGGAGTTCACCCCTCCACTTT | CASSLLGSERSSPLHF
TRBJ1-1 | - | TRBV18 | - | TGTGCCAGCTCACCACCGGCCAGGAGTGAAGCTTTCTTT | CASSPPARSEAFF
TRBJ1-5 | TRBD1 | TRBV6-1 | - | TGTGCCAGCAGCAACGGACAGGGAAGGGATCAGCCCCAGCATTTT | CASSNGQGRDQPQHF
TRBJ2-5 | TRBD1 | TRBV28 | - | TGTGCCAGCAGTCAACGGACAGGGTTCGCGAGAGAGACCCAGTACTTC | CASSQRTGFARETQYF
TRBJ2-7 | TRBD2 | TRBV5-6 | - | TGTGCCAGCAGCTTGGAACTAGCGGGATTGTACGAGCAGTACTTC | CASSLELAGLYEQYF
TRBJ2-1 | TRBD2 | TRBV12-5 | - | TGTGCTAGTGGCCCCTCAAGCGGGGGTTCCTACAATGAGCAGTTCTTC | CASGPSSGGSYNEQFF
TRBJ2-4 | - | TRBV9 | - | TGTGCCAGCAGCCCCCCGGGTTTAGCCAAAAACATTCAGTACTTC | CASSPPGLAKNIQYF
TRBJ1-2 | - | TRBV12-5 | - | TGTGCTAGTGGTTTAGAAACAGGGCTTGGCTACACCTTC | CASGLETGLGYTF
TRBJ1-5 | - | TRBV30 | - | TGTGCCTGGAGTTTCCAGGGCAATCAGCCCCAGCATTTT | CAWSFQGNQPQHF
TRBJ2-5 | - | TRBV19 | - | TGTGCCAGTAGTATAGAAGGGTTGACGGGGCCGGAGACCCAGTACTTC | CASSIEGLTGPETQYF
TRBJ2-6 | TRBD1 | TRBV6-5 | - | TGTGCCAGCAGAACAGGGGCCGGGGCCAACGTCCTGACTTTC | CASRTGAGANVLTF
TRBJ2-5 | - | TRBV10-3 | - | TGTGCCATCAGCAGGGACTTCCAAGAGACCCAGTACTTC | CAISRDFQETQYF
TRBJ1-1 | TRBD1 | TRBV28 | - | TGTGCCAGCACCGAACATGGACAGGGTTTGAACACTGAAGCTTTCTTT | CASTEHGQGLNTEAFF
TRBJ1-1 | - | TRBV7-2 | - | TGTGCCAGCAGCCTAGAAGCTTTCTTT | CASSLEAFF
TRBJ1-4 | - | TRBV28 | - | TGTGCCAGCAGCTTTACCCCCCGACGGGGAAAACTGTTTTTT | CASSFTPRRGKLFF
TRBJ1-5 | TRBD1 | TRBV27 | - | TGTGCCAGCAGAACTGGACAGGAGCTTTGGCAGCCCCAGCATTTT | CASRTGQELWQPQHF
TRBJ2-1 | - | TRBV6-1 | - | TGTGCCAGCTTAGACCGACGGGCTCAGATCGATGAGCAGTTCTTC | CASLDRRAQIDEQFF
TRBJ2-7 | TRBD1 | TRBV2 | - | TGTGCCAGCAGTCTGATTTCCCCGGGACAGGGAACCTACGAGCAGTACTTC | CASSLISPGQGTYEQYF
TRBJ2-1 | - | TRBV4-1 | - | TGCGCCAGCAGCCAAGGCGACGGCGGGCCCTTGAGTGGGTTCTTC | CASSQGDGGPLSGFF
TRBJ2-3 | - | TRBV27 | - | TGTGCCAGCAGTTTATTGCGGAAGAGCACAGATACGCAGTATTTT | CASSLLRKSTDTQYF
TRBJ2-2 | - | TRBV6-4 | once | TGTGCCAGCAGTGACAGGGGATTGGGGACCACCGGGGAGCTGTTTTTT | CASSDRGLGTTGELFF
TRBJ2-7 | - | TRBV6-6 | - | TGTGCCAGCAGTGGGGGGCTAGGAGTTGAGCAGTACTTC | CASSGGLGVEQYF
TRBJ1-2 | - | TRBV6-5 | - | TGTGCCAGCAGTGAGGGGACGGCTAACTATGGCTACACCTTC | CASSEGTANYGYTF
TRBJ2-7 | - | TRBV7-9 | - | TGTGCCAGCAGCTTCGGGACTCCTGGCGAGCAGTACTTC | CASSFGTPGEQYF
TRBJ2-7 | TRBD1 | TRBV28 | - | TGTGCCAGCAGTTTGAGACAGGGGATCTACGAGCAGTACTTC | CASSLRQGIYEQYF